Presented here are 8 T cell receptor beta chains from one specimen sequenced in a study of PD-L1 blockade in urothelial cancer (dated by TCRdb to the late 2010s). The protocol used for the library was the immunoSEQ multiplex PCR assay. This immuneACCESS table, as held by TCRdb, lists in-frame sequences with V and J called but not all clones. Of the missing ones, under half trace to an unresolved V gene in checked studies; the others have no known cause. The sample table holds 85,000 to 100,000 clones, of which approximately 90% were seen once. Over 8.5% of the sample belongs to the ten largest clones. Sequenced here: PBMCs, sampled around atezolizumab (anti-PD-L1) treatment. The receptor set was obtained from a man aged 55 to 70 with urothelial cancer.

This chain joins TRBV6-5 and TRBJ1-4; 9 bases match TRBD1. V trimming: 6 bases; J trimming: 12 bases; junction bases outside the gene matches: 11. The CDR3 is 14 amino acids. The germline V gene has CDR1 MNHEY and CDR2 SVGAGI. For the CDR3, the DNA is TGTGCCAGCAGCCTTTCTCCGGGACAGGGACAACTGTTTTTT. Its translation: CASSLSPGQGQLFF.

CDR3 in DNA: TGTGCCAGTAGTATGTGGGGCGAGGATTTCAATGAGCAGTTCTTC. Translating gives CASSMWGEDFNEQFF. The chain employs TRBV19 and TRBJ2-1, with D perhaps matching TRBD1 (5 bases). Germline V CDR1 and CDR2: LNHDA, SQIVND (reference sequence). CDR3 size: 15 residues. Trimming shortened V by 3 bases and J by 6 bases, and 15 bases separated the two germline ends.

This rearrangement joins TRBV4-2 to TRBJ1-2; D is undetermined. Germline loops: CDR1 LGHNA, CDR2 YNFKEQ. CDR3 size: 14 residues. The V end lost 2 bases, the J end lost 7 bases, and 14 bases lay between the germline ends. The CDR3 reads CASSQQRVEGGYTF. CDR3 bases: TGTGCCAGCAGCCAACAGAGGGTTGAGGGTGGCTACACCTTC.

J is TRBJ1-4 and V is TRBV29-1, with D maybe TRBD1 (5 bases). V was pared by 8 bases and J by 6 bases, with 19 bases between. Germline V gives CDR1 SQVTM, CDR2 ANQGSEA. This CDR3 is built from 14 residues. The CDR3 region is CSLADGGGHEKLFF. CDR3 sequence (DNA): TGCAGCTTAGCGGACGGGGGGGGACATGAAAAACTGTTTTTT.

This sequence joins TRBV7-2 and TRBJ1-4, with 8 bases identical to TRBD1. The V segment lost 5 bases and the J segment 8 bases; nucleotides outside the gene matches: 10. This CDR3 comprises 15 residues. Germline V lookup: CDR1 SGHTA, CDR2 FQGNSA. The CDR3 region is CASSEPTGVGEKLFF. CDR3 in DNA: TGTGCCAGCAGCGAACCGACAGGGGTGGGGGAAAAACTGTTTTTT.

The chain combines TRBV11-2 with TRBJ2-5; 8 bases align to TRBD2. The V gene's germline CDR1 is SGHAT and CDR2 FQNNGV. CDR3 length equals 15 residues. The ends lost 5 bases at V and 5 bases at J; junction bases unmatched: 10. The CDR3 here is CASSPSGGHGETQYF. For the CDR3, the DNA is TGTGCCAGCAGCCCGAGCGGGGGCCACGGGGAGACCCAGTACTTC.

This clone occurred a few times. This sequence joins TRBV14 and TRBJ2-3; 7 bases match TRBD1. The CDR3 has 15 residues. With V trimmed by 4 bases and J by 0 bases, 4 bases remained unmatched. Germline V CDR1 and CDR2: SGHDN, FVKESK. CDR3 DNA sequence: TGTGCCAGCAGCCCCCGGACAGGCAGCACAGATACGCAGTATTTT. Encoded protein: CASSPRTGSTDTQYF.

The chain couples TRBV7-9 to TRBJ1-1, with 8 bases that match TRBD1. J was trimmed by 11 bases and V by 5 bases; bases with no gene match: 10. Germline CDR1 SEHNR, CDR2 FQNEAQ (reference sequence). This CDR3 is 13 amino acids long. The CDR3 DNA reads TGTGCCAGCAGCCTGACAGGGGAAGGAGTGGCTTTCTTT. Amino acids: CASSLTGEGVAFF.